These 7 T cell receptor beta chains originate from one sample sequenced in a study of tumor and adjacent non-tumor tissue in lung cancer. The template was RNA from unsorted bulk tissue. A modified ARM-PCR protocol with three rounds of nested PCR amplified TCRbeta. Via MiXCR, TCRdb re-called the multiplex PCR reads, giving one row per CDR3 protein. Altogether tens of thousands of distinct CDR3 sequences are present, 60% to 80% being singletons, with the ten largest covering 12%. Sequenced material: lung tumor tissue. Receptors were obtained from a woman between 50 and 59 years old with non-small cell lung cancer.

Worth noting for this clonotype: The final CDR3 position lacks the conserved phenylalanine or tryptophan, pointing to a likely read error. The rearrangement joins TRBV28 to TRBJ1-5; 8 positions match TRBD1. Germline V CDR1 and CDR2: MDHEN, SYDVKM. The trim removed 2 bases at V and 3 bases at J, leaving 3 bases unmatched. The CDR3 length is 15 residues. This CDR3 reads CASSLLQGDNQPQHL. DNA of the CDR3: TGTGCCAGCAGTTTACTACAGGGGGACAATCAGCCCCAGCATCTT.

This clonotype has just one count. This chain uses TRBV11-2 with TRBJ2-3; D call uncertain. Between the trimmed V and J ends, which lost 5 bases and 7 bases, there was a span of 34 bases. Germline V gene data show CDR1 as SGHAT and CDR2 as FQNNGV. The CDR3 contains 20 residues. DNA of the CDR3: TGTGCCAGCAGCCCGATCGGAAATAGGTGGAGTTCCCTAAGAGGATATACGCAGTATTTT. Its translation is CASSPIGNRWSSLRGYTQYF.

This clonotype was recorded a few times. This chain uses TRBV7-2 with TRBJ2-7, with TRBD2 identical over 11 bases. This CDR3 region has 15 residues. Losses at the gene ends were 5 bases for V and 3 bases for J; bases not matched to a gene: 6. Germline CDR1 reads SGHTA; CDR2 reads FQGNSA. The CDR3 reads CASSPQGTSGYEQYF. The CDR3, as DNA: TGTGCCAGCAGCCCGCAGGGGACTAGCGGCTACGAGCAGTACTTC. The full variable domain, in which reference TRBV7-2 and TRBJ2-7 provide the parts outside the CDR3, is GAGVSQSPSNKVTEKGKDVELRCDPISGHTALYWYRQSLGQGLEFLIYFQGNSAPDKSGLPSDRFSAERTGGSVSTLTIQRTQQEDSAVYLCASSPQGTSGYEQYFGPGTRLTVT.

This clonotype was seen a few times. One junction end does not reproduce the germline sequence, and a read error may be involved. The chain carries TRBV10-2 and TRBJ2-1; tentatively, D is TRBD1 (5 bases). The length of the CDR3 is 13 residues. Germline loops: CDR1 WSHSY, CDR2 SAAADI. The CDR3 reads CASSASTDTEQFF. The CDR3, as DNA: TGTGCCAGCAGTGCTAGTACGGACACTGAGCAGTTCTTC.

This clonotype was detected only a few times. This chain uses TRBV4-1 with TRBJ2-7; either TRBD1 or TRBD2 may fit D (5 bases each). The CDR3 is 14 residues long. Germline loops: CDR1 MGHRA, CDR2 YSYEKL. CDR3 sequence reads: CGGSGKTIPYEQYF. The CDR3 DNA sequence: TGCGGGGGGAGTGGGAAGACAATTCCCTACGAGCAGTACTTC.

The genes are TRBV12-3 or TRBV12-4 and TRBJ1-5; 9 nucleotides agree with TRBD1. This CDR3 contains 15 residues. Losses at the gene ends were 6 bases for V and 3 bases for J; bases not matched to a gene: 6. The CDR3 DNA sequence: TGTGCCAGCAGCCAGGACAGGGGTTACAATCAGCCCCAGCATTTT. It codes for CASSQDRGYNQPQHF.

This clonotype has more than one count but fewer than ten. A much larger clone lies a single base off, so this may be a read error. Since the CDR3 does not end with the conserved phenylalanine or tryptophan, this likely comes from a read error. The CDR3 protein is CAIRETWNTEAFL. The CDR3 DNA sequence: TGTGCCATCAGGGAGACCTGGAACACTGAAGCTTTCCTT. J is TRBJ1-1 and V is TRBV10-3; the D is unclear. The V gene lost 6 bases and the J gene lost 1 base, with 9 bases spanning the gap. CDR1 ENHRY and CDR2 SYGVKD come from the germline V gene. The CDR3 spans 13 residues.